A single sample gave rise to the 9 T cell receptor beta chains below, sequenced in a study of tumor-infiltrating lymphocytes in oesophageal squamous cell carcinoma (dated by TCRdb to 2016 to 2017). Libraries were prepared through PCR. Sequencing took place on an Illumina HiSeq 2000. TCRdb took the public reads, trimmed them with fastp at Q25, ran MiXCR for clone calling and kept in-frame beta chains. Duplicate CDR3 protein sequences are folded into a single record with the most common DNA and genes. The sample table shows 18,000 or so distinct CDR3 sequences, and over 40% are seen once. The ten most abundant clones make up under 35% of the sample. The sequencing sample was made of esophageal tumor tissue. These TCRs come from a male donor with esophageal squamous cell carcinoma.

Comments on this clonotype: Here the CDR3 omits its conserved ending phenylalanine or tryptophan, so a read error is the likely source. Because the CDR3's place on the DNA is in doubt, the DNA is left out and the CDR3 is given as listed by TCRdb. This chain uses TRBV5-1 with TRBJ2-6. Germline assignment: CDR1 SGHRS and CDR2 YFSETQ. Including both end residues, the CDR3 is 8 amino acids long. The CDR3 sequence: CASSLGVA.

The V and J genes are TRBV27 and TRBJ1-1, with TRBD1 as a possible D gene (6 bases). CDR1 and CDR2 from the germline V gene are MNHEY and SMNVEV (reference sequence). V was trimmed by 4 bases and J by 0 bases, leaving 9 bases between them. The CDR3 is made up of 14 amino acids. In DNA, the CDR3 is TGTGCCAGCAGTTCCGGGACAATGAACACTGAAGCTTTCTTT. The encoded protein is CASSSGTMNTEAFF.

In this sample, this clonotype turned up many times. The gene calls are TRBV5-6 and TRBJ2-7, with D unclear. Germline V gene data show CDR1 as SGHDT and CDR2 as YYEEEE. There are 15 residues in the CDR3. V lost 0 bases, J lost 2 bases, and 12 bases lay in between. The CDR3 nucleotides read TGTGCCAGCAGCTTGGGGTTTGATGCCCCCTACGAGCAGTACTTC. Amino acid sequence: CASSLGFDAPYEQYF.

The CDR3 nucleotides are TGTGCCAGCAGCCCCCCAAGGAGTGATCTAGCCAAAAACATTCAGTACTTC. Its protein product is CASSPPRSDLAKNIQYF. V usage is TRBV7-9 and J usage is TRBJ2-4; D unresolved. The CDR3 is made up of 17 amino acids. V was shortened by 5 bases and J by 0 bases, with 17 bases between the two germline ends. Germline-derived CDR1 and CDR2 are SEHNR and FQNEAQ (reference sequence).

Ten or more counts support this clonotype. The CDR3 DNA sequence: TGTGCCAGCAGTCTCAACGGACTAGCGGGGTACAATGAGCAGTACTTC. This translates into CASSLNGLAGYNEQYF. The genes are TRBV12-3 or TRBV12-4 and TRBJ2-5; 12 nucleotides align to TRBD2. V was clipped by 5 bases and J by 11 bases; unmatched bases: 15. The CDR3 is made up of 16 amino acids.

The chain couples TRBV6-1 to TRBJ2-3; no reliable D call. The CDR3 is made up of 12 amino acids. The V end was cut by 6 bases, the J end by 5 bases, with 9 bases between. Germline CDR1 is MNHNS and CDR2 is SASEGT. The CDR3 loop reads CASSHMGDTQYF. The CDR3 DNA reads TGTGCCAGCAGCCACATGGGAGATACGCAGTATTTT.

The chain joins TRBV7-3 to TRBJ2-7, with 8 bases fitting TRBD1. Germline CDR1 and CDR2: SGHTA and FQGTGA. Trimming at V came to 3 bases and at J to 10 bases, leaving 8 bases not matched to a gene. This CDR3 has 13 residues. CDR3 sequence reads: CASSFSGGELQYF. The CDR3 region has the DNA TGTGCCAGCAGCTTTTCAGGGGGCGAGCTACAGTACTTC.

This clonotype appeared a few times. The rearrangement links TRBV7-8 to TRBJ2-1; possibly TRBD2 for D (6 bases). CDR1 SGHVS and CDR2 FQNEAQ come from the germline V gene. Trimming removed 1 base from V and 2 bases from J, with 9 bases in between. The CDR3 covers 15 residues. The CDR3 region is CASSLVTSPYNEQFF. CDR3 bases: TGTGCCAGCAGCTTAGTGACTAGTCCCTACAATGAGCAGTTCTTC. Supplemented by reference TRBV7-8 and TRBJ2-1, the full variable domain reads GAGVSQSPRYKVAKRGQDVALRCDPISGHVSLFWYQQALGQGPEFLTYFQNEAQLDKSGLPSDRFFAERPEGSVSTLKIQRTQQEDSAVYLCASSLVTSPYNEQFFGPGTRLTVL.

The gene calls are TRBV5-6 and TRBJ1-1; perhaps TRBD1 as D (6 bases). The CDR3 has 12 amino acids. CDR1 is SGHDT, CDR2 YYEEEE, per germline. Trimming took 0 bases from V and 11 from J, leaving 11 bases between them. In DNA, the CDR3 is TGTGCCAGCAGCTTGGGGGGGACAAGGGCTTTCTTT. The encoded protein is CASSLGGTRAFF.